These 2 T cell receptor beta chains were sequenced from one sample in a study of blood T cell repertoires in COVID-19. Here immunoSEQ multiplex PCR was the method, and the copy in TCRdb shows in-frame clones only, minus some. The top ten clones hold less than 3% of a sample with 150,000 to 200,000 clones, around 87% of them seen once. The sample was peripheral blood. The receptors stem from a man aged 35 to 55 with active or convalescent COVID-19.

This sequence joins TRBV7-2 and TRBJ2-1; unclear D gene. With 3 bases removed from V and 5 bases from J, the gap between germline ends came to 5 bases. From germline, CDR1 is SGHTA and CDR2 FQGNSA. There are 12 residues in the CDR3. The chain's CDR3 is CASSLSDNEQFF. The CDR3 DNA sequence: TGTGCCAGCAGCTTGTCTGACAATGAGCAGTTCTTC.

V usage is TRBV7-2 and J usage is TRBJ1-3; D is possibly TRBD1 (5 bases). This CDR3 spans 15 amino acids. V lost 2 bases and J 0 bases, leaving 8 bases between the germline ends. From germline, CDR1 is SGHTA and CDR2 FQGNSA. The CDR3 DNA reads as TGTGCCAGCAGCTTAATCAGGGCCTCTGGAAACACCATATATTTT. Amino acid sequence: CASSLIRASGNTIYF. The full variable domain, with the rest looked up from reference TRBV7-2 and TRBJ1-3, is GAGVSQSPSNKVTEKGKDVELRCDPISGHTALYWYRQSLGQGLEFLIYFQGNSAPDKSGLPSDRFSAERTGGSVSTLTIQRTQQEDSAVYLCASSLIRASGNTIYFGEGSWLTVV.